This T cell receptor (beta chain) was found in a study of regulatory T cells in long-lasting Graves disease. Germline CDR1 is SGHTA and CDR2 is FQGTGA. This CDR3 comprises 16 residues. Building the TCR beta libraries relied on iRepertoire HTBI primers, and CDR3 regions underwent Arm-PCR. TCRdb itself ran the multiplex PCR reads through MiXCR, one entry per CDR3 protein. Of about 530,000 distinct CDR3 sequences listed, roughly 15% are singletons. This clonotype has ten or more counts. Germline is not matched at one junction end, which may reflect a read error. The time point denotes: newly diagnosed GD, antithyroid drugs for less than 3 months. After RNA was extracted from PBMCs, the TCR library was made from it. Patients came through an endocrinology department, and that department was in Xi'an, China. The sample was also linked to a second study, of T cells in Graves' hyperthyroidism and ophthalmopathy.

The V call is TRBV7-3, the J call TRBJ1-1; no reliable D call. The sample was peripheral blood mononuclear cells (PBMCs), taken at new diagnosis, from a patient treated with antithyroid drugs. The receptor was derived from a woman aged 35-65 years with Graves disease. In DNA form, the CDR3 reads TGTGCCAGCAGCTTAATCCTAAATTCCCTGAACACAGAAGCTTTCTTT. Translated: CASSLILNSLNTEAFF. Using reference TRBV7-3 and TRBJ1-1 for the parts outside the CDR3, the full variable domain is GAGVSQTPSNKVTEKGKYVELRCDPISGHTALYWYRQSLGQGPEFLIYFQGTGAADDSGLPNDRFFAVRPEGSVSTLKIQRTERGDSAVYLCASSLILNSLNTEAFFGQGTRLTVV.